This T cell receptor (beta chain) was identified during a study of blood T cell repertoires in COVID-19. Study-level background: Acute and convalescent COVID-19 specimens originated in the United States, Italy and Spain. PBMCs, B-cell-depleted T cells, or T cells were the source of the cDNA or gDNA that made up the material.

There are 14 residues in the CDR3. V shed 1 base, J shed 12 bases, and the junction held 4 bases outside the gene matches. Germline V gene sequence: CDR1 LGHDT, CDR2 YNNKEL (reference sequence). This clone was detected only once. Repertoires were generated with immunoSEQ multiplex PCR, while TCRdb's copy carries only in-frame clones and drops some. Of approximately 210,000 clones listed, roughly 90% are singletons. Each participant's cohort was designated according to participant-reported clinical history. The sequenced material came from PBMCs or T cells enriched from blood (not recorded which). The chain joins TRBV3-1 (or the pseudogene TRBV3-2) to TRBJ1-6; 9 bases map to TRBD1. The sequence was collected from a woman aged 18-35 years who had recovered from COVID-19. CDR3 region: CASSQGTGAEPLHF. CDR3 DNA sequence: TGTGCCAGCAGCCAAGGGACAGGGGCAGAACCCCTCCACTTT.